These 30 T cell receptor beta chains share one sample of origin, sequenced in a study of blood T cell repertoires in COVID-19. Assay: immunoSEQ multiplex PCR; the TCRdb copy retains only in-frame clones and omits some. The repertoire includes a few hundred thousand clones, about 83% of them detected once, and roughly an eighth sits in the top ten. What was sequenced was peripheral blood. These TCRs come from a man at least 80 years old with acute or convalescent COVID-19.

V gene TRBV7-2 combines with J gene TRBJ2-2; 10 bases align to TRBD2. Germline assignment: CDR1 SGHTA and CDR2 FQGNSA. V shed 5 bases, J shed 8 bases, and the junction held 14 bases outside the gene matches. The CDR3 is 17 residues long. As DNA, the CDR3 is TGTGCCAGCAGCCCCGGCGCGGGACTAGCGAGGGAAGGGGAGCTGTTTTTT. It encodes CASSPGAGLAREGELFF. The variable domain in full, completed from reference TRBV7-2 and TRBJ2-2, reads GAGVSQSPSNKVTEKGKDVELRCDPISGHTALYWYRQSLGQGLEFLIYFQGNSAPDKSGLPSDRFSAERTGGSVSTLTIQRTQQEDSAVYLCASSPGAGLAREGELFFGEGSRLTVL.

The gene calls are TRBV7-2 and TRBJ1-2; 7 bases align to TRBD1. Germline trimming cut 2 bases from V and 4 bases from J; bases unmatched to any gene: 13. CDR3 size: 17 residues. Germline V gene sequence: CDR1 SGHTA, CDR2 FQGNSA. The chain's CDR3 is CASSLSKRQGSGYGYTF. The CDR3 DNA reads TGTGCCAGCAGCTTATCGAAACGACAGGGATCGGGCTATGGCTACACCTTC.

The V gene is TRBV10-3, the J gene TRBJ2-3, with a weak D call TRBD1 (5 bases). There are 13 residues in the CDR3. The V gene lost 4 bases and the J gene lost 5 bases, with 10 bases spanning the gap. The germline gives CDR1 ENHRY, CDR2 SYGVKD. The CDR3 protein is CAISVTGEDTQYF. Here the CDR3 DNA reads TGTGCCATCAGTGTAACAGGAGAAGATACGCAGTATTTT.

This chain links TRBV19 with TRBJ2-7; 8 bases are shared with TRBD1. After removal of 6 bases from V and 0 bases from J, the junction contained 7 bases not matched to a gene. The CDR3 extends over 15 amino acids. Germline assignment: CDR1 LNHDA and CDR2 SQIVND (reference sequence). The CDR3 DNA reads as TGTGCCAGTAGAAGAGGACAGGGAGTCTCCTACGAGCAGTACTTC. Translation gives CASRRGQGVSYEQYF.

This chain joins TRBV6-1 and TRBJ1-5; D possibly corresponds to TRBD1 (6 bases). Trimming shortened V by 5 bases and J by 7 bases, and 9 bases separated the two germline ends. The germline CDR1 and CDR2 sequences are MNHNS and SASEGT. The length of the CDR3 is 12 residues. DNA of the CDR3: TGTGCCAGCAGTTTACAGGGCCAGCCCCAGCATTTT. Its protein product is CASSLQGQPQHF.

The chain joins TRBV7-8 to TRBJ1-4; TRBD1 might be the D (5 bases). Trimming removed 4 bases at V and 2 bases at J, with 14 bases between. The CDR3 has 16 residues. Germline V gene data show CDR1 as SGHVS and CDR2 as FQNEAQ. The CDR3, as DNA: TGTGCCAGCAGCTCATTTGACAGACCGACTAATGAAAAACTGTTTTTT. Its protein is CASSSFDRPTNEKLFF. The complete variable domain, with remaining parts taken from reference TRBV7-8 and TRBJ1-4, reads GAGVSQSPRYKVAKRGQDVALRCDPISGHVSLFWYQQALGQGPEFLTYFQNEAQLDKSGLPSDRFFAERPEGSVSTLKIQRTQQEDSAVYLCASSSFDRPTNEKLFFGSGTQLSVL.

This chain joins TRBV6-5 and TRBJ2-1; possible D gene TRBD1, 5 bases. The length of the CDR3 is 16 residues. Looked up from germline, CDR1 is MNHEY and CDR2 is SVGAGI. V was trimmed by 4 bases and J by 7 bases, leaving 20 bases between them. This CDR3 reads CASSSPPAGNRNEQFF. CDR3 nucleotide sequence: TGTGCCAGCAGTTCTCCCCCGGCAGGGAATAGGAATGAGCAGTTCTTC.

The V gene is TRBV28, the J gene TRBJ1-1; D is undetermined. The CDR3 has 14 amino acids. V was cut by 3 bases and J by 0 bases, with 8 bases left in between. Per the germline V gene, CDR1 is MDHEN and CDR2 is SYDVKM. The CDR3 region is CASSFSLMNTEAFF. Written as DNA, the CDR3 is TGTGCCAGCAGTTTTTCTCTTATGAACACTGAAGCTTTCTTT.

The chain couples TRBV7-6 to TRBJ2-5; TRBD1 might be the D (6 bases). The V gene lost 0 bases and the J gene lost 5 bases, with 22 bases spanning the gap. The CDR3 loop spans 18 amino acids. The V gene's germline CDR1 is SGHVS and CDR2 FNYEAQ. The CDR3 bases are TGTGCCAGCAGCTTAGCAGTTAGGTTATGGGGGCGCGGGGAGACCCAGTACTTC. It yields the protein CASSLAVRLWGRGETQYF.

This chain links TRBV6-2 or TRBV6-3 with TRBJ2-1, with TRBD1 matching over 9 bases. The length of the CDR3 is 17 residues. The trim removed 3 bases at V and 8 bases at J, leaving 14 bases unmatched. The V gene's germline CDR1 is MNHEY and CDR2 SVGEGT. The CDR3 is CASSYNRWTGDRDEQFF. The CDR3 DNA sequence: TGTGCCAGCAGTTATAATCGTTGGACAGGGGATCGTGATGAGCAGTTCTTC.

The chain links TRBV19 to TRBJ1-4; a possible D gene is TRBD1 (6 bases). CDR1 is LNHDA and CDR2 is SQIVND in the germline V gene (reference sequence). This CDR3 is 15 amino acids long. Trimming took 4 bases from V and 4 from J, leaving 13 bases between them. CDR3 sequence: CASSTTGLDNEKLFF. CDR3 DNA: TGTGCCAGTAGTACTACAGGGCTGGATAATGAAAAACTGTTTTTT.

V usage is TRBV9 and J usage is TRBJ2-2; 7 positions match TRBD2. V was clipped by 4 bases and J by 6 bases; unmatched bases: 12. Germline V CDR1 and CDR2: SGDLS, YYNGEE. The CDR3 length is 16 residues. This CDR3 reads CASSSTSGILSGELFF. The CDR3, as DNA: TGTGCCAGCAGCTCAACAAGCGGGATTCTTTCCGGGGAGCTGTTTTTT.

The J gene is TRBJ1-2, the V gene TRBV27; tentative D call: TRBD1 (5 bases). V gave up 9 bases and J gave up 0 bases, with 14 bases separating them. CDR3 length: 14 amino acids. The germline V gene encodes CDR1 MNHEY and CDR2 SMNVEV (reference sequence). The CDR3 nucleotides read TGTGCCAGTCGGAGGGACGGGGCTAACTATGGCTACACCTTC. The encoded protein is CASRRDGANYGYTF.

The chain uses TRBV19 and TRBJ1-1; 7 bases match TRBD1. The CDR3 extends over 16 amino acids. With 2 bases clipped from V and 0 bases from J, the junction kept 6 bases outside the gene matches. Germline V gene lookup returns CDR1 LNHDA and CDR2 SQIVND (reference sequence). Here the CDR3 DNA reads TGTGCCAGTAGTATACCAACGGACAGGATGAACACTGAAGCTTTCTTT. Amino acid sequence: CASSIPTDRMNTEAFF.

V gene TRBV28 combines with J gene TRBJ2-7; D is perhaps TRBD1 (5 bases). Germline V gene lookup returns CDR1 MDHEN and CDR2 SYDVKM. The CDR3 totals 13 residues. Between the trimmed V and J ends, which lost 3 bases and 9 bases, there was a span of 15 bases. Here the CDR3 reads CASSLAVGLGQYF. In nucleotides, the CDR3 is TGTGCCAGCAGTTTGGCCGTGGGGCTTGGGCAGTACTTC.

The chain links TRBV6-2 or TRBV6-3 to TRBJ1-1, with 7 bases identical to TRBD1. Per germline, CDR1 MNHEY and CDR2 SVGEGT. V trimming: 3 bases; J trimming: 1 base; junction bases outside the gene matches: 8. The CDR3 sequence is 16 residues long. CDR3 sequence: CASSYPTGSTNTEAFF. As DNA, the CDR3 is TGTGCCAGCAGTTATCCGACAGGGAGCACGAACACTGAAGCTTTCTTT.

The CDR3 sequence: CASSDTGGIGETQYF. CDR3 DNA: TGTGCCAGCAGTGACACAGGGGGTATAGGAGAGACCCAGTACTTC. This chain joins TRBV6-4 and TRBJ2-5, with TRBD1 matching over 8 bases. Germline V gene sequence: CDR1 MRHNA, CDR2 SNTAGT. The CDR3 loop spans 15 amino acids. With 2 bases clipped from V and 4 bases from J, the junction kept 6 bases outside the gene matches.

V usage is TRBV20-1 and J usage is TRBJ1-4, with TRBD1 as a possible D gene (5 bases). V was cut by 3 bases and J by 10 bases, with 9 bases left in between. CDR3 length: 11 residues. Germline lookup yields CDR1 DFQATT and CDR2 SNEGSKA (reference sequence). The CDR3 protein is CSASFTGKLFF. The CDR3 coding sequence is TGCAGTGCTAGCTTTACAGGAAAACTGTTTTTT.

The chain combines TRBV19 with TRBJ1-5; 8 bases line up with TRBD1. V trimming: 4 bases; J trimming: 4 bases; junction bases outside the gene matches: 12. CDR3 length: 17 amino acids. CDR1 is LNHDA, CDR2 SQIVND, per germline (reference sequence). CDR3 nucleotides: TGTGCCAGTAGTAAGAGTTTTACAGGGGGTTCAAATCAGCCCCAGCATTTT. It translates to CASSKSFTGGSNQPQHF.

The CDR3 region has the DNA TGTGCCAGCAGTGCTGTAGGGCGGGGGGACACCGGGGAGCTGTTTTTT. This translates into CASSAVGRGDTGELFF. The rearrangement joins TRBV25-1 to TRBJ2-2, with 8 nucleotides matching TRBD2. The V gene end was trimmed by 4 bases and the J gene end by 3 bases; junction bases not matched to a gene: 7. The CDR3 runs to 16 residues. Per germline, CDR1 MGHDK and CDR2 SYGVNS.

The V gene is TRBV3-1 (or the pseudogene TRBV3-2), the J gene TRBJ2-1, with D unresolved. V was trimmed by 6 bases and J by 9 bases, leaving 12 bases between them. Germline V lookup: CDR1 LGHDT, CDR2 YNNKEL (reference sequence). The CDR3 is 12 residues long. The CDR3 bases are TGTGCCAGCAGTCCTCCTAGAGGTGAGCAGTTCTTC. Encoded protein: CASSPPRGEQFF.

The J gene is TRBJ2-5, the V gene TRBV15, with D perhaps TRBD2 (6 bases). Germline V CDR1 and CDR2: LNHNV, YYDKDF (reference sequence). The V end lost 2 bases, the J end lost 5 bases, and 12 bases lay between the germline ends. The CDR3 loop spans 14 amino acids. The CDR3 loop is CATSRSDGGETQYF. DNA for the CDR3: TGTGCCACCAGCAGATCCGACGGAGGGGAGACCCAGTACTTC.

The chain couples TRBV15 to TRBJ1-6; the D is unclear. The CDR3 loop spans 12 amino acids. The ends were cut back, 3 bases at V and 14 bases at J, with 11 bases in the middle. Germline-derived CDR1 and CDR2 are LNHNV and YYDKDF (reference sequence). This CDR3 is CATSSRPGTLHF. The CDR3 nucleotides are TGTGCCACCAGCAGCCGTCCGGGGACCCTCCACTTT.

The chain couples TRBV5-1 to TRBJ2-5; TRBD2 matches at 8 bases. Germline values: CDR1 SGHRS, CDR2 YFSETQ. This CDR3 comprises 16 residues. V lost 0 bases to trimming and J lost 1 base; unmatched junction nucleotides: 5. CDR3 sequence: CASSLVRGAAQETQYF. As DNA, the CDR3 is TGCGCCAGCAGCTTGGTGCGGGGGGCCGCCCAAGAGACCCAGTACTTC.

The V and J genes are TRBV5-1 and TRBJ2-7; a weak D match, TRBD2 (6 bases). The V gene's germline CDR1 is SGHRS and CDR2 YFSETQ. The germline V and J ends were trimmed by 0 bases and 4 bases, with 14 bases remaining between them. The length of the CDR3 is 15 residues. The CDR3 DNA is TGCGCCAGCAGCTTGGCGCCTAGCGAATCTTACGAGCAGTACTTC. Its translation: CASSLAPSESYEQYF.

The gene calls are TRBV7-2 and TRBJ1-6; no clear D. Looked up from germline, CDR1 is SGHTA and CDR2 is FQGNSA. The V end lost 2 bases, the J end lost 5 bases, and 10 bases lay between the germline ends. This CDR3 is 15 amino acids long. This CDR3 reads CASSLSRLNNSPLHF. CDR3 sequence (DNA): TGTGCCAGCAGCTTAAGTCGACTCAATAATTCACCCCTCCACTTT.

The rearrangement uses TRBV19 and TRBJ2-7, with TRBD2 as a possible D gene (5 bases). CDR1 and CDR2 from the germline V gene are LNHDA and SQIVND (reference sequence). Trimming removed 3 bases at V and 3 bases at J, with 9 bases between. The CDR3 length is 13 residues. The CDR3 DNA reads as TGTGCCAGTAGTATTGGACTGTACTACGAGCAGTACTTC. This translates into CASSIGLYYEQYF.

The chain recombines TRBV10-1 with TRBJ1-2, with 10 bases identical to TRBD1. Germline CDR1 is WNHNN and CDR2 is SYGVQD (reference sequence). There are 15 residues in the CDR3. The V gene end was trimmed by 3 bases and the J gene end by 4 bases; junction bases not matched to a gene: 5. In DNA, the CDR3 is TGCGCCAGCAGTGACGGGACAGGGGACCCCTATGGCTACACCTTC. Amino acid sequence: CASSDGTGDPYGYTF.

The chain has TRBV5-4 and TRBJ2-1; 11 nucleotides line up with TRBD2. There are 15 residues in the CDR3. V lost 4 bases, J lost 7 bases, and 7 bases stayed unmatched. Germline values: CDR1 SGHNT, CDR2 YYREEE (reference sequence). The CDR3, as DNA: TGTGCCAGCAGCCCCGGGACTAGCGGCCCAAATGAGCAGTTCTTC. It translates to CASSPGTSGPNEQFF.

V gene TRBV7-8 combines with J gene TRBJ2-7; TRBD1 matches 9 bases. The CDR3 sequence is 17 residues long. CDR1 is SGHVS and CDR2 is FQNEAQ in the germline V gene. Germline trimming cut 3 bases from V and 2 bases from J; bases unmatched to any gene: 11. CDR3 region: CASSLRPQGAKAYEQYF. CDR3 bases: TGTGCCAGCAGCTTGAGGCCACAGGGGGCGAAGGCCTACGAGCAGTACTTC.